The following is a T cell receptor (beta chain) sequence with its context. This sample stems from a study of T cell responses to AZD1222 COVID-19 vaccine. Clones were read by immunoSEQ multiplex PCR, and TCRdb kept only the in-frame ones, dropping some. The data contain approximately 110,000 clones, about 92% of them singletons. V was trimmed by 2 bases and J by 5 bases, leaving 11 bases between them. Germline CDR1 is KGHDR and CDR2 is SFDVKD. The CDR3 extends over 15 amino acids. The chain employs TRBV24-1 and TRBJ1-4; D unclear. The input for sequencing was peripheral blood, taken 28 days after the second AZD1222 dose. The origin of this receptor is an adult who received the AZD1222 COVID-19 vaccine. The CDR3 loop is CATSDSDGPNEKLFF. The CDR3 coding sequence is TGTGCCACCAGTGATTCAGACGGACCAAATGAAAAACTGTTTTTT.